This TCR beta chain emerged from a study of cytomegalovirus exposure and HLA in healthy donors. Trimming took off 3 bases at V and 3 bases at J, with 6 bases between the two ends. The CDR3 is made up of 13 amino acids. Looked up from germline, CDR1 is SGHTA and CDR2 is FQGNSA. The PCR employed 60 Vbeta primers together with 13 Jbeta primers. Libraries were prepared by immunoSEQ multiplex PCR; TCRdb keeps only in-frame clonotypes and omits some of them. The repertoire holds about 210,000 clones, with around 79% as singletons. Findings and limits, study-wide: Associated with HLA alleles at 0.05 false discovery rate in a later analysis were about 17,000 TCR beta sequences.

The count of this clone is one. The antigen is unknown. The chain combines TRBV7-2 with TRBJ1-5; tentative D call: TRBD1 (5 bases). The source is a male donor in good health and CMV-seropositive. Material for sequencing was PBMCs. This CDR3 reads CASSFRDNQPQHF. The DNA of the CDR3 is TGTGCCAGCAGCTTCAGGGACAATCAGCCCCAGCATTTT. Full variable domain (rest looked up from reference TRBV7-2 and TRBJ1-5): GAGVSQSPSNKVTEKGKDVELRCDPISGHTALYWYRQSLGQGLEFLIYFQGNSAPDKSGLPSDRFSAERTGGSVSTLTIQRTQQEDSAVYLCASSFRDNQPQHFGDGTRLSIL.